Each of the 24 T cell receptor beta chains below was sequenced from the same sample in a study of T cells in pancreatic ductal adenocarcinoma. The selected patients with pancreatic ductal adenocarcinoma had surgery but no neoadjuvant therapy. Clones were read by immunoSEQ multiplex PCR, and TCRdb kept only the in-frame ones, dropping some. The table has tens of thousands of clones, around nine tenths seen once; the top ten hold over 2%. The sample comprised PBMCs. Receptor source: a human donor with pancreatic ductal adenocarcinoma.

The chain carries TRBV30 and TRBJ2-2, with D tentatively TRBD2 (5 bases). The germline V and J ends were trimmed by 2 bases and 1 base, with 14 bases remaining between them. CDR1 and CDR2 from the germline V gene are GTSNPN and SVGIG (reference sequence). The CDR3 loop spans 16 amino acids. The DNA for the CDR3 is TGTGCCTGGAGTATCTGGTCCCGGGGGAACACCGGGGAGCTGTTTTTT. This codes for CAWSIWSRGNTGELFF. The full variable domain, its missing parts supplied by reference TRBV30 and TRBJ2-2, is SQTIHQWPATLVQPVGSPLSLECTVEGTSNPNLYWYRQAAGRGLQLLFYSVGIGQISSEVPQNLSASRPQDRQFILSSKKLLLSDSGFYLCAWSIWSRGNTGELFFGEGSRLTVL.

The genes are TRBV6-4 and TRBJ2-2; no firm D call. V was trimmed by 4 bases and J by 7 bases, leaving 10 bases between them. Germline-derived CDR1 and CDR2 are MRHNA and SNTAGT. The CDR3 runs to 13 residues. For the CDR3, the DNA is TGTGCCAGCAGTGCTATGACGGGCGGGGAGCTGTTTTTT. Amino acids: CASSAMTGGELFF.

CDR3 in DNA: TGTGCCAGCAGCAAACGGGCAGGGTTTACCTACGAGCAGTACTTC. It is translated as CASSKRAGFTYEQYF. The rearrangement links TRBV21-1 to TRBJ2-7; TRBD1, as called in the table, went unchecked against the DNA. TRBV21-1 is recorded as a pseudogene. The CDR3 has 15 residues.

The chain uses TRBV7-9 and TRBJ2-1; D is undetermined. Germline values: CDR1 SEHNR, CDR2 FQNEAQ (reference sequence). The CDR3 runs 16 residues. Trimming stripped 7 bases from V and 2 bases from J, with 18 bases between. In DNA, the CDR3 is TGTGCCAGCACCGACGATCCCAGGCAAACCTACAATGAGCAGTTCTTC. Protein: CASTDDPRQTYNEQFF.

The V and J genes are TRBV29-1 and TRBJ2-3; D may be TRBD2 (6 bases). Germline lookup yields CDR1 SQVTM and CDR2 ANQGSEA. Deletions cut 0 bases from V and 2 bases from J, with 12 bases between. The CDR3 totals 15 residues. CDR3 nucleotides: TGCAGCGTTGAAGATCGGAGGGGATACACAGATACGCAGTATTTT. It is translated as CSVEDRRGYTDTQYF.

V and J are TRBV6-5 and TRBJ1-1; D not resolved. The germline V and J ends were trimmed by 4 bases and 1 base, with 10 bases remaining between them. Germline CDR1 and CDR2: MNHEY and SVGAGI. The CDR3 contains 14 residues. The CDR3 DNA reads TGTGCCAGCAGTTCAGATTATAGGAACACTGAAGCTTTCTTT. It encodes CASSSDYRNTEAFF.

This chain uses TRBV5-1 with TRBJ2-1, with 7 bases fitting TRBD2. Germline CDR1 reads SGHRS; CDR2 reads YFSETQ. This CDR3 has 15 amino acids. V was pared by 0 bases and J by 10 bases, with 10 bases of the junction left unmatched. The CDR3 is CASSLAGTAGEEQFF. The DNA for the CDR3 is TGCGCCAGCAGCTTGGCGGGGACGGCGGGAGAGGAGCAGTTCTTC.

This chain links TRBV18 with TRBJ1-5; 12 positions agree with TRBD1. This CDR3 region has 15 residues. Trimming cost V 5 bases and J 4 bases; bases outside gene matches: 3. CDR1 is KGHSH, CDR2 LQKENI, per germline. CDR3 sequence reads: CASSGDRGRNQPQHF. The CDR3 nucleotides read TGTGCCAGCTCAGGGGACAGGGGGCGGAATCAGCCCCAGCATTTT.

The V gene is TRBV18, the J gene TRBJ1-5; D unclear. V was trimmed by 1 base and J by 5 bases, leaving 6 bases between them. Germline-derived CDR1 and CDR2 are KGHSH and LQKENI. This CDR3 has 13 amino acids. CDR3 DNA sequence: TGTGCCAGCTCACCACTCAAGGATCAGCCCCAGCATTTT. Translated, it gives CASSPLKDQPQHF. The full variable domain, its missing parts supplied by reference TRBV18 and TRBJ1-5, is NAGVMQNPRHLVRRRGQEARLRCSPMKGHSHVYWYRQLPEEGLKFMVYLQKENIIDESGMPKERFSAEFPKEGPSILRIQQVVRGDSAAYFCASSPLKDQPQHFGDGTRLSIL.

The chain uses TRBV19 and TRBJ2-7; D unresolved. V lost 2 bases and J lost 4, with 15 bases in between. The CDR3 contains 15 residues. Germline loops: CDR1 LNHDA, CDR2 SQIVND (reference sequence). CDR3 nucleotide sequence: TGTGCCAGTAGTATAAAGGCAGGCCTGGGATACGAGCAGTACTTC. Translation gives CASSIKAGLGYEQYF. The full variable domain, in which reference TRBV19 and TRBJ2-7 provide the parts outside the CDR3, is DGGITQSPKYLFRKEGQNVTLSCEQNLNHDAMYWYRQDPGQGLRLIYYSQIVNDFQKGDIAEGYSVSREKKESFPLTVTSAQKNPTAFYLCASSIKAGLGYEQYFGPGTRLTVT.

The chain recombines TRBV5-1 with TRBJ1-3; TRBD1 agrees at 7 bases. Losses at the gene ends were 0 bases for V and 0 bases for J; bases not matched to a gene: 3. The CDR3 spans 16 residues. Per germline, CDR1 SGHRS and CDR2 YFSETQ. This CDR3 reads CASSLGQGGSGNTIYF. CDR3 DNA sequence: TGCGCCAGCAGCTTGGGCCAGGGGGGCTCTGGAAACACCATATATTTT. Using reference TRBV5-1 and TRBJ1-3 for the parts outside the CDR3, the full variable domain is KAGVTQTPRYLIKTRGQQVTLSCSPISGHRSVSWYQQTPGQGLQFLFEYFSETQRNKGNFPGRFSGRQFSNSRSEMNVSTLELGDSALYLCASSLGQGGSGNTIYFGEGSWLTVV.

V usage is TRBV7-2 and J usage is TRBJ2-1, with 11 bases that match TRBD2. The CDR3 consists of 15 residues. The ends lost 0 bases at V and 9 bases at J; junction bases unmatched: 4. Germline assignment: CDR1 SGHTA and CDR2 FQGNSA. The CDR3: CASSLAWLAGGEQFF. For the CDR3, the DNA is TGTGCCAGCAGCTTAGCGTGGCTAGCGGGAGGTGAGCAGTTCTTC.

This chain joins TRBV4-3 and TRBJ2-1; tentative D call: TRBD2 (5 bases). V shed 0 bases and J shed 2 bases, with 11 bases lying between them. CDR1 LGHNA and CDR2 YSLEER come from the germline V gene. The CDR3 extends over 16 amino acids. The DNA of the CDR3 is TGCGCCAGCAGCCAAGATCAAACGGGGACCTACAATGAGCAGTTCTTC. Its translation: CASSQDQTGTYNEQFF.

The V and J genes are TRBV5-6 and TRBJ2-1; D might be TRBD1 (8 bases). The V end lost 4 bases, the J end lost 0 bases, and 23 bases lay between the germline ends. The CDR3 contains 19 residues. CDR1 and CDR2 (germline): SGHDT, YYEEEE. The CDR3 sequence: CASSPRGGQVPSSYNEQFF. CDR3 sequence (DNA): TGTGCCAGCAGCCCGCGCGGGGGACAGGTACCCAGCTCCTACAATGAGCAGTTCTTC.

Written as DNA, the CDR3 is TGTGCCACCAGCTCCCCTGGGGGGGTCTACACAGATACGCAGTATTTT. Its translation: CATSSPGGVYTDTQYF. The chain joins TRBV15 to TRBJ2-3; 7 bases fit TRBD2. CDR3 length: 16 residues. V shed 5 bases, J shed 2 bases, and the junction held 10 bases outside the gene matches. CDR1 and CDR2 (germline): LNHNV, YYDKDF (reference sequence).

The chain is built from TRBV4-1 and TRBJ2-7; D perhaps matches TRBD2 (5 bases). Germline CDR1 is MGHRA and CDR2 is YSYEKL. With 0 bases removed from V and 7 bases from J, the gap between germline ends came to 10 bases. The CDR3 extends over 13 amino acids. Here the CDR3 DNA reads TGCGCCAGCAGCCAAGAGCGATCGGGAGAGCAGTACTTC. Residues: CASSQERSGEQYF.

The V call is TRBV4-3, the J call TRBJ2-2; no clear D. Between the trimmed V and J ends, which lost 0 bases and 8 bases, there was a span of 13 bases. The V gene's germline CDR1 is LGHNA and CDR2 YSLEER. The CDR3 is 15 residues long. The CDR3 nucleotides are TGCGCCAGCAGCCAAGAGACTCGGGCTTGGGGGGAGCTGTTTTTT. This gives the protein CASSQETRAWGELFF.

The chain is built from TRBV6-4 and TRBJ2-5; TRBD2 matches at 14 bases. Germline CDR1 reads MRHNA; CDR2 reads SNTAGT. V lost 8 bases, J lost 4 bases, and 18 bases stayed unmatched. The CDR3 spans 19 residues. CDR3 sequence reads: CASCTEGTSGSSSGETQYF. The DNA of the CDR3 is TGTGCCAGCTGTACGGAGGGGACTAGCGGGAGTAGTTCGGGAGAGACCCAGTACTTC.

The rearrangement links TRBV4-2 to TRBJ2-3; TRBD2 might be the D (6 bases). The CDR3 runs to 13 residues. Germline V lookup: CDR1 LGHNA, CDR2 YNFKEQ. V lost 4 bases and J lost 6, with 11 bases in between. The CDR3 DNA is TGTGCCAGCAGCCTTCCGGGAGCCGATACGCAGTATTTT. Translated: CASSLPGADTQYF.

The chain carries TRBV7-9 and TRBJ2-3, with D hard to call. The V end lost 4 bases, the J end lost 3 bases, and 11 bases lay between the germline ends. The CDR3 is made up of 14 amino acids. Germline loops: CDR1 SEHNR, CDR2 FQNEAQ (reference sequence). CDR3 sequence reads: CASSWTGGTDTQYF. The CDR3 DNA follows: TGTGCCAGCAGCTGGACCGGCGGAACAGATACGCAGTATTTT.

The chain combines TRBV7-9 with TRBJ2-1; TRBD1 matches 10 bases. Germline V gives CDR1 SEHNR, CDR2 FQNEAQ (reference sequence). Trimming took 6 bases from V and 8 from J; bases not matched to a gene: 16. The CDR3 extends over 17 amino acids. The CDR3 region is CASRYGSSGQGMDEQFF. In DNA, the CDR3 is TGTGCCAGCAGATACGGCTCCTCGGGACAGGGGATGGATGAGCAGTTCTTC.

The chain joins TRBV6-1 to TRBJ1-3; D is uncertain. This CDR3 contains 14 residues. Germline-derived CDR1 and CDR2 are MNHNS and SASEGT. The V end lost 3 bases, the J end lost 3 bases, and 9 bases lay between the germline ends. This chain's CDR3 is CASSDPLGGNTIYF. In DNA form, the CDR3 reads TGTGCCAGCAGTGACCCCTTGGGTGGAAACACCATATATTTT.

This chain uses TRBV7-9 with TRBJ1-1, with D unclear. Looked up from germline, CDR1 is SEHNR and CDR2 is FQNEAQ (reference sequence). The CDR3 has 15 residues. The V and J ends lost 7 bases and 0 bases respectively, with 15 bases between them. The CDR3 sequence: CASNKADRLNTEAFF. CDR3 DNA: TGTGCCAGCAATAAAGCAGATCGACTGAACACTGAAGCTTTCTTT.

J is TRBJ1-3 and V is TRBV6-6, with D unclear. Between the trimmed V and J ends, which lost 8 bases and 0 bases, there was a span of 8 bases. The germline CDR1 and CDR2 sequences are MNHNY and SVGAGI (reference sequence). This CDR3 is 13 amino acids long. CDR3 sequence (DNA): TGTGCCAGCGGTGCGTACTCTGGAAACACCATATATTTT. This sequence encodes CASGAYSGNTIYF.